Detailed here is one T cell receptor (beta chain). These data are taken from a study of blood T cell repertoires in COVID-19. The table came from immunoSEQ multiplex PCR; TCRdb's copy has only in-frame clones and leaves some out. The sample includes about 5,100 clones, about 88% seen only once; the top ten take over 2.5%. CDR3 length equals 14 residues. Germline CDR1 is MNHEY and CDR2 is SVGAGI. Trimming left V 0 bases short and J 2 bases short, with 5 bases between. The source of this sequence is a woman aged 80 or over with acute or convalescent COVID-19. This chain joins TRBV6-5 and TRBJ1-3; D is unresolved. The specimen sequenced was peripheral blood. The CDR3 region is CASSYSTTGNTIYF. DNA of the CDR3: TGTGCCAGCAGTTACTCGACAACTGGAAACACCATATATTTT.